This T cell receptor (beta chain) was sequenced during a study of beta chain features in type 1 diabetes (dated by TCRdb to between 2017 and 2018). Context from the whole study: Patients and healthy donors did not differ in mean age, gender distribution, total cell number or subset yield. Across all samples, around 100 million sorted cells were examined, and cell number per subset correlated strongly with RNA yield. The study compared the TCRB repertoires of sorted circulating CD4+ T cell subsets in recently diagnosed type 1 diabetes patients with those in matched healthy donors. Naive and central memory subsets were obtained from all 30 or so donors, but regulatory and stem cell-like memory subsets were isolated from only 8 patients and 8 healthy donors. General study outcomes and caveats: Only small numbers of individuals were included in the HLA sub-analyses, which left unresolved whether HLA type had any influence on TCRB rearrangement. Shorter templates might be favored by PCR, yet because patient and control samples were amplified and corrected together, any such skew would affect both groups equally. At VDJ recombination sites, patients with type 1 diabetes made fewer insertions and deleted more nucleotides, a pattern implying thymic rearrangement abnormalities. Naive, central memory and regulatory TCRB repertoires appeared to be more similar among patients than among healthy donors. Type 1 diabetes patients showed a moderate but significant shortening of TCRB CDR3 length in all four CD4+ subsets. Because cDNA was sequenced instead of genomic DNA, activated cells with high expression could be over-represented, although the groups did not differ in activation or CD3 levels.

The trim is 4 bases for V and 1 base for J, with a gap of 16 bases between the germline ends. The CDR3 numbers 16 residues from cysteine through phenylalanine. Of the read, only the CDR3 DNA is kept; its 48 bases are in frame from base 1. From the germline V gene, CDR1 is SGHRS and CDR2 is YFSETQ. A single peripheral blood draw of approximately 100 mL on average was collected from each donor into heparinised tubes. Using a panel that included CD45RO, CCR7, CD25, CD127, CD95 and CD27, naive, central memory, regulatory and stem cell-like memory CD4+ T cells were sorted on a BD FACSAria II. All sorted populations exceeded 95% purity. PBMCs were isolated immediately by Lymphoprep density gradient centrifugation and stained directly without culture. So that batch effects would be minimized, each experiment stained and sorted samples in pairs, pairing one healthy donor with one patient. Comments on this clone: Its cognate antigen has yet to be identified. Within one base of it there is no much larger clone, and no base qualities were kept.

All of the isolated RNA was reverse transcribed with the High Capacity cDNA Reverse Transcription Kit, so expressed TCRB transcripts were sequenced. Naive, central memory and regulatory T cell samples underwent deep immunoSEQ sequencing, averaging around 3.9 million total reads per sample. After sorted cells were lysed in RLT buffer, RNA was extracted with DNase-treated RNeasy Micro or Mini kits, with the choice depending on cell number. Each cell subset was processed separately to prevent cross-contamination, with patient and healthy donor samples processed together. The immunoSEQ multiplex PCR was used to amplify TCRB sequences from cDNA, yielding 87-bp fragments that span the CDR3 region. The amplicons were sequenced using the Illumina HiSeq platform. The original methods were these. Synthetic template baselines were used to correct PCR bias computationally, reads within Hamming distance 2 were collapsed, and singletons that could not be merged were discarded. Reads were aligned to IMGT to assign V, D and J genes, CDR3 length, and insertions or deletions at six rearrangement sites. Within each subset, clonotype counts were normalized to sorted cell number, and only after that were true diversity and Gini coefficients computed with the tcR R package. Repertoire sharing was quantified using the overlap coefficient calculated on TCRB nucleotide sequences. TCRdb took this table from immuneACCESS and kept in-frame rearrangements with V and J called. Such tables lack part of the clones; where checked against another copy, unresolved V genes explain under half of the gap, and the rest is unexplained. V and J calls plus clone size are reproduced from that table; the DNA served to infer D and trimming. Within this sample are about 300,000 clones, with around 7.3% of them counted one time only. More than 0.8% of the sample goes to the ten largest clones.

Specimen: central memory CD4+ T cells from blood. The sequence came from a woman between 18 and 29 years old in good health. Here the chain combines TRBV5-1 and TRBJ2-3; perhaps TRBD1 is the D gene, with 6 bases matching. The nucleotide sequence reads as follows: TGCGCCAGCAGCGGGGGACAAAGACCAGGCACAGATACGCAGTATTTT. Its protein product is CASSGGQRPGTDTQYF.